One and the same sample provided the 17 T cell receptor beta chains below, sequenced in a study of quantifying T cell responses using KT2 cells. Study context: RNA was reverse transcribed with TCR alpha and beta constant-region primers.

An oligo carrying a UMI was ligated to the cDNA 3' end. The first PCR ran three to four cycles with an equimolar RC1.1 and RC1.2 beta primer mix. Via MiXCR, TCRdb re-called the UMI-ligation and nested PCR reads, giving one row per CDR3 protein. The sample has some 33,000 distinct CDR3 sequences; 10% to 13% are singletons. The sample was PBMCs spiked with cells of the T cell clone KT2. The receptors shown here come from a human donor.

CDR3 DNA: TGTGCCAGCCTAGGTGGGGGTGAGCAGTTCTTC. It yields the protein CASLGGGEQFF. V usage is TRBV2 and J usage is TRBJ2-1; the D gene could be TRBD1 or TRBD2 (5 bases each). The germline gives CDR1 SNHLY, CDR2 FYNNEI. This CDR3 region has 11 residues. V lost 8 bases to trimming and J lost 9 bases, with 11 bases between them.

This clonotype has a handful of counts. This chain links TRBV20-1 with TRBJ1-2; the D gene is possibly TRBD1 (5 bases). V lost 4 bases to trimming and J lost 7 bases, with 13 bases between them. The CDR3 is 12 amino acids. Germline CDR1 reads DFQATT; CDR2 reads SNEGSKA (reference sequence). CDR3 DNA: TGCAGTGCTACCCGGGTCAGGGCTGGCTACACCTTC. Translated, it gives CSATRVRAGYTF.

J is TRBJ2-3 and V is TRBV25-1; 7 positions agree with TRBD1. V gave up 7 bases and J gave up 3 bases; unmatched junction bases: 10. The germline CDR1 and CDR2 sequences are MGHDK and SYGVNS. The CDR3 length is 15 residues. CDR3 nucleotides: TGTGCCAGCAACGGGGACAGTTTTAATACAGATACGCAGTATTTT. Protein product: CASNGDSFNTDTQYF.

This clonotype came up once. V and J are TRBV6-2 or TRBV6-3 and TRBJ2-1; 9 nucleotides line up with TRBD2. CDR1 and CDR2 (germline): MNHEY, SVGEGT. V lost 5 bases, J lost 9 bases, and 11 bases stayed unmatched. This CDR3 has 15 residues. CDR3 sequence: CASSKLAGPKSEQFF. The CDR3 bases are TGTGCCAGCAGTAAACTAGCGGGCCCTAAGAGTGAGCAGTTCTTC.

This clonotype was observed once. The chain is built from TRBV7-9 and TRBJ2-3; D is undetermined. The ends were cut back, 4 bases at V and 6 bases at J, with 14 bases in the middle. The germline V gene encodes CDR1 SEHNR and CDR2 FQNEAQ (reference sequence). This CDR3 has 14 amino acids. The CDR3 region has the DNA TGTGCCAGCAGCTCGGAAGGAACCCTTGATACGCAGTATTTT. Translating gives CASSSEGTLDTQYF.

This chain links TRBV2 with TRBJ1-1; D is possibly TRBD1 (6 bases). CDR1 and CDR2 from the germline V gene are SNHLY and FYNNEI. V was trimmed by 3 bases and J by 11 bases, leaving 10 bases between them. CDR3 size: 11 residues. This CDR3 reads CASSDGQGAFF. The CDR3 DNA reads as TGTGCCAGCAGTGACGGGCAGGGGGCTTTCTTT.

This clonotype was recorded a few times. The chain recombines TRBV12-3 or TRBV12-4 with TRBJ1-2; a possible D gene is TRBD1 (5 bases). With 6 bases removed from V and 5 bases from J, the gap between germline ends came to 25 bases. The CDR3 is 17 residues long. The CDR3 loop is CASSPRSLGGYMYGYTF. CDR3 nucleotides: TGTGCCAGCAGCCCGAGGTCCCTCGGGGGGTATATGTATGGCTACACCTTC.

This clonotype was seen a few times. The DNA for the CDR3 is TGCAGTGCTAGAGAAAGCGCCGTCAGCGGGAGAGGGTACGAGCAGTACTTC. Its translation: CSARESAVSGRGYEQYF. The chain employs TRBV20-1 and TRBJ2-7, with 8 bases aligning to TRBD2. The CDR3 has 17 residues. CDR1 and CDR2 (germline): DFQATT, SNEGSKA (reference sequence). J was trimmed by 4 bases and V by 0 bases; bases with no gene match: 14.

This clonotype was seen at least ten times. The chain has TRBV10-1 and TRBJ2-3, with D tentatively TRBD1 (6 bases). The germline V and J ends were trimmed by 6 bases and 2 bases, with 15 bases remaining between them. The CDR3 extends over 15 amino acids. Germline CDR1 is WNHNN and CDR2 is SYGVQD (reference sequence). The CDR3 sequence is CASSLGNRDTDTQYF. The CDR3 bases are TGCGCCAGCAGCTTAGGTAACAGGGACACAGATACGCAGTATTTT.

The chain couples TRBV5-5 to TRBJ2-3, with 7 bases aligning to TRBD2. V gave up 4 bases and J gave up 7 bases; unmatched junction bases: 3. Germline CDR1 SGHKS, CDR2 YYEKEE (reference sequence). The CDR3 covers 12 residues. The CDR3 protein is CASSGRGNTQYF. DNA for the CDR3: TGTGCCAGCAGCGGGAGGGGAAATACGCAGTATTTT.

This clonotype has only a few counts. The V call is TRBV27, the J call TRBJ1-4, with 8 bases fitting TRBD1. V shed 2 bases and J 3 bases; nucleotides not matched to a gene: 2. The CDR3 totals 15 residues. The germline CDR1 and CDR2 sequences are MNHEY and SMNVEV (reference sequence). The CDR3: CASSLRDRPNEKLFF. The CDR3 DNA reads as TGTGCCAGCAGTTTAAGGGACAGGCCTAATGAAAAACTGTTTTTT.

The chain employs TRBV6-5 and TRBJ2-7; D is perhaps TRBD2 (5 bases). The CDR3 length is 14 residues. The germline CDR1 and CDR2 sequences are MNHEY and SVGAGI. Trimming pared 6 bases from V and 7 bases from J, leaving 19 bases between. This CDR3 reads CASRFTGSTGEQYF. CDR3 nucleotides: TGTGCCAGCAGGTTCACGGGTTCTACGGGAGAGCAGTACTTC.

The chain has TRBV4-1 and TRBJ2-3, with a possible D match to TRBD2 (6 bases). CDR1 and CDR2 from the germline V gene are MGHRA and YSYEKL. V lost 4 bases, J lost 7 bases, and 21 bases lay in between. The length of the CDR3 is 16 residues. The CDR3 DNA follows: TGCGCCAGCAGCCTTTCGGGCGGGAACCCGGTGCATACGCAGTATTTT. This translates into CASSLSGGNPVHTQYF.

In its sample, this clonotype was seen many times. The CDR3 DNA reads as TGTGCCAGCAGCTTGGGACAGGGAGGACGTGGCTACACCTTC. This encodes CASSLGQGGRGYTF. V gene TRBV7-9 combines with J gene TRBJ1-2; 9 bases are a match to TRBD1. CDR3 size: 14 residues. CDR1 and CDR2 from the germline V gene are SEHNR and FQNEAQ (reference sequence). With V trimmed by 3 bases and J by 7 bases, 6 bases remained unmatched.

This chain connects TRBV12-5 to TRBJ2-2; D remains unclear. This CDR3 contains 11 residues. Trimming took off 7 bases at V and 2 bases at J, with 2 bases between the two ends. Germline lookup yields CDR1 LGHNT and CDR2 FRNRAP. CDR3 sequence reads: CASANTGELFF. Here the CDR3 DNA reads TGTGCTAGTGCCAACACCGGGGAGCTGTTTTTT.

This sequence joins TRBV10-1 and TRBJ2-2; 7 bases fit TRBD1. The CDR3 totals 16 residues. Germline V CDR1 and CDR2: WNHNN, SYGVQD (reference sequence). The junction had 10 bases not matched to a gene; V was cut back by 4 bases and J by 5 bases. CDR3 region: CASSGRQGVGTGELFF. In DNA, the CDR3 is TGCGCCAGCAGTGGTCGACAGGGCGTAGGTACCGGGGAGCTGTTTTTT.

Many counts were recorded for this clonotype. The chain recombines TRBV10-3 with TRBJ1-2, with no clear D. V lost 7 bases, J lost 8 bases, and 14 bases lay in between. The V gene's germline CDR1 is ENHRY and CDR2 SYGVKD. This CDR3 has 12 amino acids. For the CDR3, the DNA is TGTGCCATCACACAAAGCTTCTCAGGCTACACCTTC. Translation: CAITQSFSGYTF.